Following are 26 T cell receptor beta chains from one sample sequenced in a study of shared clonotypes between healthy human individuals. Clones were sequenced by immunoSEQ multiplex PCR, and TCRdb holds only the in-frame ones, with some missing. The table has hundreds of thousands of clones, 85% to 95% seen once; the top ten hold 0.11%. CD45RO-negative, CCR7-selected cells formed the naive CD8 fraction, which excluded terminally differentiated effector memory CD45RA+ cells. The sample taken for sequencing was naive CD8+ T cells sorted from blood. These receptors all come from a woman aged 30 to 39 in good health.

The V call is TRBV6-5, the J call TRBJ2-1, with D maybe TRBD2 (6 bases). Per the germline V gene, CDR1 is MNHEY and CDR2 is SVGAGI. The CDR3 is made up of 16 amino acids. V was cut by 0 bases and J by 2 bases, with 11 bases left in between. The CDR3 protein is CASSYSNSGPYNEQFF. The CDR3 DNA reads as TGTGCCAGCAGTTACTCGAATAGCGGACCCTACAATGAGCAGTTCTTC.

The CDR3 region is CASSLAMGASYEQYF. CDR3 DNA: TGTGCCAGCAGCTTAGCGATGGGAGCATCCTACGAGCAGTACTTC. The chain is built from TRBV7-9 and TRBJ2-7; D possibly corresponds to TRBD2 (5 bases). CDR3 length equals 15 residues. Germline assignment: CDR1 SEHNR and CDR2 FQNEAQ (reference sequence). V was clipped by 0 bases and J by 1 base, with 10 bases between them. Filled out from reference TRBV7-9 and TRBJ2-7, the complete variable domain reads DTGVSQNPRHKITKRGQNVTFRCDPISEHNRLYWYRQTLGQGPEFLTYFQNEAQLEKSRLLSDRFSAERPKGSFSTLEIQRTEQGDSAMYLCASSLAMGASYEQYFGPGTRLTVT.

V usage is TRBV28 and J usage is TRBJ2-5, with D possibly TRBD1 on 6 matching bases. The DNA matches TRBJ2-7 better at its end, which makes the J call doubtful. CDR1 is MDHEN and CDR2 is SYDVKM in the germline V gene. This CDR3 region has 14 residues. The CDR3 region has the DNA TGTGCCAGCAGTCCCAGGGGCCTCTCCTACGAGCAGTACTTC. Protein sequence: CASSPRGLSYEQYF.

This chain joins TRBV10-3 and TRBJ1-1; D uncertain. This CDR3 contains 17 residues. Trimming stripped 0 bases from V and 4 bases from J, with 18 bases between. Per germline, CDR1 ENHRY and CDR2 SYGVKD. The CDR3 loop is CAISESMERVEGTEAFF. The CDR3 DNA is TGTGCCATCAGTGAGTCGATGGAGAGGGTAGAGGGCACTGAAGCTTTCTTT.

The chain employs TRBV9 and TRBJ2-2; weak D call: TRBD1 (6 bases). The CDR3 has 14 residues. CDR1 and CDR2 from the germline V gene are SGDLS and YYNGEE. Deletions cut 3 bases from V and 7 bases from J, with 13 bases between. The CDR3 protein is CASSGQELLGELFF. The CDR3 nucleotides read TGTGCCAGCAGCGGACAGGAGCTCCTCGGGGAGCTGTTTTTT.

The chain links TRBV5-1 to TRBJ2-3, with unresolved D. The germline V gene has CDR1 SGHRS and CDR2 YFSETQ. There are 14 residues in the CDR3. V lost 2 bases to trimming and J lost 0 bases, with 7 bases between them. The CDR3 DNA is TGCGCCAGCAGCTTCTCTGTTAGCACAGATACGCAGTATTTT. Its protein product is CASSFSVSTDTQYF. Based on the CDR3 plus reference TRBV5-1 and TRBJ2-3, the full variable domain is KAGVTQTPRYLIKTRGQQVTLSCSPISGHRSVSWYQQTPGQGLQFLFEYFSETQRNKGNFPGRFSGRQFSNSRSEMNVSTLELGDSALYLCASSFSVSTDTQYFGPGTRLTVL.

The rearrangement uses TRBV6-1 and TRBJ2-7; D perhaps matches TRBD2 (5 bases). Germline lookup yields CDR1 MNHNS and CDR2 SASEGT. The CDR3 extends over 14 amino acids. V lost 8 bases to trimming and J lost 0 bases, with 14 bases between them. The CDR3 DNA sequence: TGTGCCAGCGGCGACACGGGGATCTCCTACGAGCAGTACTTC. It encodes CASGDTGISYEQYF.

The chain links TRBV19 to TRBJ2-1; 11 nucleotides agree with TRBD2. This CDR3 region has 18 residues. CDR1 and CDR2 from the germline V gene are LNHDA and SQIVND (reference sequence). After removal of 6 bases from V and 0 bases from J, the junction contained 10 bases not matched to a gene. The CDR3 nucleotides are TGTGCCAGTAGGAGTGGGCTAGCGGGAGGCTTCTCCTACAATGAGCAGTTCTTC. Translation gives CASRSGLAGGFSYNEQFF.

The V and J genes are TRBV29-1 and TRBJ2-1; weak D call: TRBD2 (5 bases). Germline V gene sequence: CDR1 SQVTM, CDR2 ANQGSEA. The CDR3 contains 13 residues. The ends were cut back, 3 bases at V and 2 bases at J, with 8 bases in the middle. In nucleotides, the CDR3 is TGCAGCGTTGACGGGGAAACCTACAATGAGCAGTTCTTC. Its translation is CSVDGETYNEQFF.

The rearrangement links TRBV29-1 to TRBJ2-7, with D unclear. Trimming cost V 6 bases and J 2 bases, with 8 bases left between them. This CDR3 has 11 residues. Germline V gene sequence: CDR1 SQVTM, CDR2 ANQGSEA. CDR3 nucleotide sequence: TGCAGCGTCCATCAACCCTACGAGCAGTACTTC. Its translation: CSVHQPYEQYF.

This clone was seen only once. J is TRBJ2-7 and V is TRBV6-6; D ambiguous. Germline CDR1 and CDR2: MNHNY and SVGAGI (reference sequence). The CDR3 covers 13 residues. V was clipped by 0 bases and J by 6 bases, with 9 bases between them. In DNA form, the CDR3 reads TGTGCCAGCAGTTACTCCATGACCGCCGAGCAGTACTTC. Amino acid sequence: CASSYSMTAEQYF.

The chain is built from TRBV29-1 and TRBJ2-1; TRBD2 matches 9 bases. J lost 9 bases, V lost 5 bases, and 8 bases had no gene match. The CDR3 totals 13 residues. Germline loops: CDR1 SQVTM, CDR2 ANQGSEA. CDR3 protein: CSVFLAGTGEQFF. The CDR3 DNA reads TGCAGCGTTTTTCTAGCGGGAACCGGTGAGCAGTTCTTC.

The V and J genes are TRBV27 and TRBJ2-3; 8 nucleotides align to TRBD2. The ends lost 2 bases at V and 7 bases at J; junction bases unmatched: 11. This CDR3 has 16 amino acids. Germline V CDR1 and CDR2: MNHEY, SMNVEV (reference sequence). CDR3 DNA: TGTGCCAGCAGTTTAATTCCAGCGGGAGTCGTTAATACGCAGTATTTT. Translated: CASSLIPAGVVNTQYF.

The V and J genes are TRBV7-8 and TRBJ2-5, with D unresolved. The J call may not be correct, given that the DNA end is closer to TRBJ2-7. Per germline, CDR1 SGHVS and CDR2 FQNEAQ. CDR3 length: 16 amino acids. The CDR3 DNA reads TGTGCCAGCAGCTTAGGGCTCTCGCGGTCCTCCTACGAGCAGTACTTC. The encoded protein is CASSLGLSRSSYEQYF.

The CDR3 sequence is CASSLGGGYTF. The CDR3 DNA sequence: TGTGCCAGCAGTTTAGGTGGTGGCTACACCTTC. This sequence joins TRBV27 and TRBJ1-2; D is ambiguous. The germline CDR1 and CDR2 sequences are MNHEY and SMNVEV (reference sequence). The V and J ends lost 2 bases and 7 bases respectively, with 5 bases between them. CDR3 length: 11 amino acids.

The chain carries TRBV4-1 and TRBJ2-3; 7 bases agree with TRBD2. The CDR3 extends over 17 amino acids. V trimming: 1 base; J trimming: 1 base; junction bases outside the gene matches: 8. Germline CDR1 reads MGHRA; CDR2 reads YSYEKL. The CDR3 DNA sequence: TGCGCCAGCAGCCAAGGCCCGCCTAGCGGAGGCACAGATACGCAGTATTTT. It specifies CASSQGPPSGGTDTQYF.

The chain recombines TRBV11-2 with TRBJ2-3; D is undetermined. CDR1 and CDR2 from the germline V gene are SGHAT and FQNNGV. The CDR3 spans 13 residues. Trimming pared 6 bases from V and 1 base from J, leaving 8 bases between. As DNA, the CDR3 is TGTGCCAGCAGGTCTGGCGGCACAGATACGCAGTATTTT. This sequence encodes CASRSGGTDTQYF. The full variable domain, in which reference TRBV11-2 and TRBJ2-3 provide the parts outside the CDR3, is EAGVAQSPRYKIIEKRQSVAFWCNPISGHATLYWYQQILGQGPKLLIQFQNNGVVDDSQLPKDRFSAERLKGVDSTLKIQPAKLEDSAVYLCASRSGGTDTQYFGPGTRLTVL.

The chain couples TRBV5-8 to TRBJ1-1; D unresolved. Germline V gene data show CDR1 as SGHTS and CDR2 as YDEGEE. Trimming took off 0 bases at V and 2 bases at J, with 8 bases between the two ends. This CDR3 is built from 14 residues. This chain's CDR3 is CASSLVTGNTEAFF. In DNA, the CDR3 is TGTGCCAGCAGCTTGGTGACCGGCAACACTGAAGCTTTCTTT. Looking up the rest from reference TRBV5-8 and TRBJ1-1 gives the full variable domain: EAGVTQSPTHLIKTRGQQATLRCSPISGHTSVYWYQQALGLGLQFLLWYDEGEERNRGNFPPRFSGRQFPNYSSELNVNALELEDSALYLCASSLVTGNTEAFFGQGTRLTVV.

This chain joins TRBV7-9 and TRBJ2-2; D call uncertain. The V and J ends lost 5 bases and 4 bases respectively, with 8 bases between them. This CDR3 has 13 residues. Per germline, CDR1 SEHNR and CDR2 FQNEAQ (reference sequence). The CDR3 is CASSLSTTGELFF. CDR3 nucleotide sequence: TGTGCCAGCAGCCTCAGTACCACCGGGGAGCTGTTTTTT. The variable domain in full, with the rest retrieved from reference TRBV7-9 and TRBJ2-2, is DTGVSQNPRHKITKRGQNVTFRCDPISEHNRLYWYRQTLGQGPEFLTYFQNEAQLEKSRLLSDRFSAERPKGSFSTLEIQRTEQGDSAMYLCASSLSTTGELFFGEGSRLTVL.

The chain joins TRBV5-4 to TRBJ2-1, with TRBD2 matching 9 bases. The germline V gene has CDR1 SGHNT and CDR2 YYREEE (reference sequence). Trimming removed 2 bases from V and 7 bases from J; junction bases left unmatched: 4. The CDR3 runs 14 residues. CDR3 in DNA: TGTGCCAGCAGCTTTGCGGGAGGGCCGAATGAGCAGTTCTTC. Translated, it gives CASSFAGGPNEQFF.

The CDR3 nucleotides read TGTGCCAGCAGTTTGGGCCTTCCCGCGTACGAGCAGTACTTC. It yields the protein CASSLGLPAYEQYF. The rearrangement uses TRBV28 and TRBJ2-7, with D unclear. The CDR3 is made up of 14 amino acids. V was clipped by 3 bases and J by 4 bases, with 13 bases between them. The germline V gene encodes CDR1 MDHEN and CDR2 SYDVKM. Full variable domain (rest looked up from reference TRBV28 and TRBJ2-7): DVKVTQSSRYLVKRTGEKVFLECVQDMDHENMFWYRQDPGLGLRLIYFSYDVKMKEKGDIPEGYSVSREKKERFSLILESASTNQTSMYLCASSLGLPAYEQYFGPGTRLTVT.

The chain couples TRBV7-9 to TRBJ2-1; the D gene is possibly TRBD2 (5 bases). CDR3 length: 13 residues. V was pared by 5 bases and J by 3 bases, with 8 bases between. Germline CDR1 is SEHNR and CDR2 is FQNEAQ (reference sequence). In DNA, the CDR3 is TGTGCCAGCAGCCCCGACTACTACAATGAGCAGTTCTTC. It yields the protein CASSPDYYNEQFF.

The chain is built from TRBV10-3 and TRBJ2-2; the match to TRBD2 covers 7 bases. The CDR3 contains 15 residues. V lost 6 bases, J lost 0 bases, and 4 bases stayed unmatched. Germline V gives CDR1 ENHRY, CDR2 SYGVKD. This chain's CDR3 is CAIRAGTTNTGELFF. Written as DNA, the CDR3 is TGTGCCATCAGGGCCGGGACTACGAACACCGGGGAGCTGTTTTTT.

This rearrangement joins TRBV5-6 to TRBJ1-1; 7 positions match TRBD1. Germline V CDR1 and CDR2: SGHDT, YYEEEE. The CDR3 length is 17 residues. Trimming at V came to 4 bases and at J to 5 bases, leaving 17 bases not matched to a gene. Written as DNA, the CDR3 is TGTGCCAGCAGCGATGGGACAGAACCCCTCAAAGTGACTGAAGCTTTCTTT. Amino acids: CASSDGTEPLKVTEAFF.

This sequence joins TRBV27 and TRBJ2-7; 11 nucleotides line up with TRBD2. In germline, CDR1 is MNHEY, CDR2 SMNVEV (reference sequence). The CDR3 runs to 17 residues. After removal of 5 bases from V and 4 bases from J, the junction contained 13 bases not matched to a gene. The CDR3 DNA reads TGTGCCAGCAGTCCTATCCGTCTAGCGGGAGGCCTTTACGAGCAGTACTTC. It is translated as CASSPIRLAGGLYEQYF.

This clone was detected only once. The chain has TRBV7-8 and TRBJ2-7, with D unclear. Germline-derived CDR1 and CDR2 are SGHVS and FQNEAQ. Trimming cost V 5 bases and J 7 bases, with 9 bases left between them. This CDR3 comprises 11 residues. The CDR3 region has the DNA TGTGCCAGCAGCATCTCGTGGGAGCAGTACTTC. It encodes CASSISWEQYF.